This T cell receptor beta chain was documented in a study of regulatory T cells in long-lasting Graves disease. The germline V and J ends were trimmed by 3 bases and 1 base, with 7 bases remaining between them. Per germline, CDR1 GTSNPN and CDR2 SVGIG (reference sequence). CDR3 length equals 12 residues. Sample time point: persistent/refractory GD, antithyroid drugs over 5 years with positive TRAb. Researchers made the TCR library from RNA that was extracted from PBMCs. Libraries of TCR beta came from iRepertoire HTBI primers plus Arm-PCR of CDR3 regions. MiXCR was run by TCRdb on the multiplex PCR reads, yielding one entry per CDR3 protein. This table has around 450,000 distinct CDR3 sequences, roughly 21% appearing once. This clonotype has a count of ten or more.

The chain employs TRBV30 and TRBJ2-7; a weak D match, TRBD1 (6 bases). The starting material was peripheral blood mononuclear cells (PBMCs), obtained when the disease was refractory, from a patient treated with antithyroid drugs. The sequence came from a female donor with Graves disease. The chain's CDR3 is CAWRGGSYEQYF. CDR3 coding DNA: TGTGCCTGGAGAGGGGGTTCCTACGAGCAGTACTTC.